These 7 T cell receptor beta chains share one sample of origin, sequenced in a study of shared clonotypes between healthy human individuals. The assay was immunoSEQ multiplex PCR, and TCRdb's table has in-frame clones only and misses some. The sample lists about 2.4 million clones; approximately 92% were seen once. Sequencing was performed on naive CD4+ T cells sorted from blood. Subset here: CD45RA+ positively selected. The receptors were gathered from a man aged 18 to 30 in good health.

This chain uses TRBV6-4 with TRBJ2-3; no definite D call. The CDR3 runs to 14 residues. Trimming pared 6 bases from V and 2 bases from J, leaving 12 bases between. CDR1 MRHNA and CDR2 SNTAGT come from the germline V gene. CDR3 nucleotide sequence: TGTGCCAGCAGCGCCACGGGTTACACAGATACGCAGTATTTT. Translated: CASSATGYTDTQYF.

Points on this clone: Other DNA sequences from this sample encode an identical CDR3 as well. The chain couples TRBV10-3 to TRBJ2-7; no clear D gene. V was clipped by 6 bases and J by 4 bases, with 7 bases between them. CDR1 is ENHRY, CDR2 SYGVKD, per germline. There are 11 residues in the CDR3. CDR3 DNA: TGTGCCATCAGGGCGGAGTACGAGCAGTACTTC. The encoded protein is CAIRAEYEQYF.

The chain links TRBV11-3 to TRBJ2-3; 7 bases are shared with TRBD1. The CDR3 totals 13 residues. V lost 5 bases to trimming and J lost 6 bases; unmatched junction nucleotides: 5. The germline CDR1 and CDR2 sequences are SGHNT and YENEEA. Here the CDR3 DNA reads TGTGCCAGCAGCCCGGGACAGCCCGATACGCAGTATTTT. Translating gives CASSPGQPDTQYF.

The chain uses TRBV11-2 and TRBJ1-5; TRBD1 agrees at 7 bases. Germline CDR1 is SGHAT and CDR2 is FQNNGV. The V and J ends lost 4 bases and 3 bases, in that order; junction bases with no gene match: 6. The CDR3 contains 15 residues. CDR3: CASSSQGGYNQPQHF. The CDR3 region has the DNA TGTGCCAGCAGCTCTCAAGGGGGCTACAATCAGCCCCAGCATTTT.

About this clone itself: Other DNA sequences in this specimen translate into the identical CDR3. V is TRBV5-1 and J is TRBJ2-5, with D unclear. The CDR3 sequence is 14 residues long. Germline V CDR1 and CDR2: SGHRS, YFSETQ. V dropped 2 bases and J dropped 2 bases, with 10 bases sitting between them. In DNA, the CDR3 is TGCGCCAGCAGCTTCGGTGGCCTACAAGAGACCCAGTACTTC. Its translation: CASSFGGLQETQYF.

In the case of this clone: Other nucleotide sequences in the sample specify the same CDR3. The rearrangement joins TRBV5-1 to TRBJ2-3, with D perhaps being TRBD1 or TRBD2 (6 bases each). With 4 bases removed from V and 0 bases from J, the gap between germline ends came to 9 bases. The CDR3 extends over 14 amino acids. From germline, CDR1 is SGHRS and CDR2 YFSETQ. The CDR3 is CASSRGDSTDTQYF. The CDR3 DNA follows: TGCGCCAGCAGCAGGGGGGACAGCACAGATACGCAGTATTTT.

This chain links TRBV2 with TRBJ2-7; a weak D match, TRBD2 (5 bases). The CDR3 runs to 14 residues. Deletions cut 4 bases from V and 0 bases from J, with 10 bases between. In germline, CDR1 is SNHLY, CDR2 FYNNEI. The CDR3 sequence: CASSGGLGSYEQYF. In nucleotides, the CDR3 is TGTGCCAGCAGTGGAGGGCTGGGCTCCTACGAGCAGTACTTC. Full variable domain (rest looked up from reference TRBV2 and TRBJ2-7): EPEVTQTPSHQVTQMGQEVILRCVPISNHLYFYWYRQILGQKVEFLVSFYNNEISEKSEIFDDQFSVERPDGSNFTLKIRSTKLEDSAMYFCASSGGLGSYEQYFGPGTRLTVT.